This T cell receptor beta chain was identified in a study of T cells after posttransplantation cyclophosphamide. Whole-study findings and limits: Recipient CMV seropositivity and CMV reactivation strongly tracked TRB clonality. Skin or GI-infiltrating T cells shared few TRB sequences with blood.

Trimming removed 5 bases from V and 4 bases from J, with 13 bases in between. This CDR3 has 14 amino acids. Per the germline V gene, CDR1 is LNHNV and CDR2 is YYDKDF (reference sequence). Using immunoSEQ multiplex PCR, the repertoire was profiled, and TCRdb retains in-frame clones only, with some absent. The sample gives fewer than 9,500 clones, about 91% of which show up once; 3% to 4.5% is in the top ten. This related bone marrow graft donor gave peripheral blood on the day of marrow donation. A word on this clone: Its matching antigen is unknown.

This TCR came from a woman between 50 and 59 years old in good health and a related stem cell transplant donor. V is TRBV15 and J is TRBJ2-3; weak D call: TRBD1 (5 bases). The specimen was CD4+ T cells sorted from blood. The CDR3 sequence is CATSARAVSDTQYF. The CDR3 DNA sequence: TGTGCCACCAGCGCCAGGGCTGTCTCAGATACGCAGTATTTT.